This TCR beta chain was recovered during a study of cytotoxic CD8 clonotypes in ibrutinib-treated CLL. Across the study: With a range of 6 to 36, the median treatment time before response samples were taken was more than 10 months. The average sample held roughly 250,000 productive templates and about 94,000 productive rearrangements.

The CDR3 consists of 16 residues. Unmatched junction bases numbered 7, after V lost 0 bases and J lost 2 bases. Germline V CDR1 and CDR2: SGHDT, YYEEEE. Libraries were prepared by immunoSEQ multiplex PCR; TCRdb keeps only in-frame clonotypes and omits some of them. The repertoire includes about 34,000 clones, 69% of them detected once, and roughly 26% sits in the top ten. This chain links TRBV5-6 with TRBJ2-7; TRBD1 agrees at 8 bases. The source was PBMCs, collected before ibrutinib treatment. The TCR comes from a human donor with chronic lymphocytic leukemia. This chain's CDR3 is CASSLDGRDRPYEQYF. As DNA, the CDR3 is TGTGCCAGCAGCTTGGATGGCCGGGACAGGCCCTACGAGCAGTACTTC.